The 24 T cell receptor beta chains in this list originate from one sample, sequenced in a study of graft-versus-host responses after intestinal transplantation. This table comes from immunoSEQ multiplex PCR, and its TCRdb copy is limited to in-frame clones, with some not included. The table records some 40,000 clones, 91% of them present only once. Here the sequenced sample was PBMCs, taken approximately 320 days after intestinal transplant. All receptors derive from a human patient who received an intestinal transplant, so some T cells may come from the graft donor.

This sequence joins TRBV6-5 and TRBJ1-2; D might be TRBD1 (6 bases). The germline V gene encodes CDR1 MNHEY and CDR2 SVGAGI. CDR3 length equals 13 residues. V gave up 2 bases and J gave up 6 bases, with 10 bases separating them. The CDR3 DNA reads TGTGCCAGCAGTTACGGGTCAGGGGATGGCTACACCTTC. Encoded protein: CASSYGSGDGYTF.

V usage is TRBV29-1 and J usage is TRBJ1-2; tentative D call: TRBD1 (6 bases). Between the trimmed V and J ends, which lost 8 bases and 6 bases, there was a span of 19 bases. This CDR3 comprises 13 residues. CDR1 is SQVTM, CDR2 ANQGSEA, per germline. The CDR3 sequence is CSSNLQGSHGYTF. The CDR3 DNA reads TGCAGCTCCAACCTACAGGGTAGCCATGGCTACACCTTC.

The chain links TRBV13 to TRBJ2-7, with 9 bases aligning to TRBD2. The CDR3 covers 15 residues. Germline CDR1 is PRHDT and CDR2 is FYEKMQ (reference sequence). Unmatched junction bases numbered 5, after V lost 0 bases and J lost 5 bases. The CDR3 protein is CASSLGGGRGHEQYF. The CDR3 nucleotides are TGTGCCAGCAGCTTAGGAGGCGGGAGGGGGCACGAGCAGTACTTC.

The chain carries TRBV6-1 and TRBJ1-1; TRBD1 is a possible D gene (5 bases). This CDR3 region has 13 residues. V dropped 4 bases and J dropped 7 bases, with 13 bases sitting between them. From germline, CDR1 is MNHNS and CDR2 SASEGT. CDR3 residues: CASSARQRLEAFF. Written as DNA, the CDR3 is TGTGCCAGCAGTGCTCGACAGAGACTTGAAGCTTTCTTT.

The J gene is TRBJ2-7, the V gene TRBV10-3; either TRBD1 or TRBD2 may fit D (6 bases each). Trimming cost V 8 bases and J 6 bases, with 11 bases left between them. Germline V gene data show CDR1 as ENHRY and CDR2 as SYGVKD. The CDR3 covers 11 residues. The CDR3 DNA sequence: TGTGCCATCCCCAAGGGGGGCGAGCAGTACTTC. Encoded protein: CAIPKGGEQYF.

Here the CDR3 DNA reads TGCACCAGCAGGGAACTCCCCGAGTACGCGGACTCCTACAATGAGCAGTTCTTC. Its translation: CTSRELPEYADSYNEQFF. This sequence joins TRBV1 and TRBJ2-1; the D call TRBD2 from the table was never checked on the DNA. TRBV1 is a listed pseudogene. The CDR3 has 18 amino acids.

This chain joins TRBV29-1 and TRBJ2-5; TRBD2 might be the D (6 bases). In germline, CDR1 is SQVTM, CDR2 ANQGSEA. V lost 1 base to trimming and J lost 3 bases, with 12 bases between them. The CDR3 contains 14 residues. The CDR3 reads CSVEVKTSKETQYF. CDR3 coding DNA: TGCAGCGTTGAAGTCAAGACTAGTAAAGAGACCCAGTACTTC. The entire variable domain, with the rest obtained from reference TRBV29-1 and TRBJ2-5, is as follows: SAVISQKPSRDICQRGTSLTIQCQVDSQVTMMFWYRQQPGQSLTLIATANQGSEATYESGFVIDKFPISRPNLTFSTLTVSNMSPEDSSIYLCSVEVKTSKETQYFGPGTRLLVL.

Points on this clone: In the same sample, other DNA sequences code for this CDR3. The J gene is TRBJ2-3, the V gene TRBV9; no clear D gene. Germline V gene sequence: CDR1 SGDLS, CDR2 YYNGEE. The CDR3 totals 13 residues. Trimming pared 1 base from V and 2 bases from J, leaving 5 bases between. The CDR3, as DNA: TGTGCCAGCAGCGTATCTTCCACAGATACGCAGTATTTT. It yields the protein CASSVSSTDTQYF.

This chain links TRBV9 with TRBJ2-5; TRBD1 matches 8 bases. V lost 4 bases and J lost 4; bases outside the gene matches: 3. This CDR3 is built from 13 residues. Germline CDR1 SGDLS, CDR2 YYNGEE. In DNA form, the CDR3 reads TGTGCCAGCAGCCCGGACAGGGCAGAGACCCAGTACTTC. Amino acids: CASSPDRAETQYF.

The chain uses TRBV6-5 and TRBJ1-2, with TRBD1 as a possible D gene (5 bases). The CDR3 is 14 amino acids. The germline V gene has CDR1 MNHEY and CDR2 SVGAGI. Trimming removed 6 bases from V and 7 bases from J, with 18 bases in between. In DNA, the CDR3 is TGTGCCAGCAGCTGCGGGGCGCGATCCTGTGGCTACACCTTC. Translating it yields CASSCGARSCGYTF.

The CDR3 loop is CASSLTGSGANVLTF. CDR3 coding DNA: TGTGCCAGCAGTTTAACAGGGTCTGGGGCCAACGTCCTGACTTTC. This rearrangement joins TRBV27 to TRBJ2-6; possible D gene TRBD1, 6 bases. V dropped 2 bases and J dropped 1 base, with 6 bases sitting between them. Germline loops: CDR1 MNHEY, CDR2 SMNVEV (reference sequence). The CDR3 contains 15 residues. The whole variable domain, remainder taken from reference TRBV27 and TRBJ2-6, is EAQVTQNPRYLITVTGKKLTVTCSQNMNHEYMSWYRQDPGLGLRQIYYSMNVEVTDKGDVPEGYKVSRKEKRNFPLILESPSPNQTSLYFCASSLTGSGANVLTFGAGSRLTVL.

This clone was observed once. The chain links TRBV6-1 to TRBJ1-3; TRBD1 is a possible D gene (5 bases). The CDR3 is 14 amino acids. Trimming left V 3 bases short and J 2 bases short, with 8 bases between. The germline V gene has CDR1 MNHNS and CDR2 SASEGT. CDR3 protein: CASSEGGAGNTIYF. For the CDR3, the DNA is TGTGCCAGCAGTGAGGGAGGGGCTGGAAACACCATATATTTT.

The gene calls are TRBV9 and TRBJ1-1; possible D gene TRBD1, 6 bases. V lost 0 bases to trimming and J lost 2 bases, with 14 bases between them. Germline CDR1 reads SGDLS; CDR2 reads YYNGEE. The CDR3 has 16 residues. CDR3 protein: CASSVGLGAGNTEAFF. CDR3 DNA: TGTGCCAGCAGCGTAGGACTGGGGGCGGGAAACACTGAAGCTTTCTTT.

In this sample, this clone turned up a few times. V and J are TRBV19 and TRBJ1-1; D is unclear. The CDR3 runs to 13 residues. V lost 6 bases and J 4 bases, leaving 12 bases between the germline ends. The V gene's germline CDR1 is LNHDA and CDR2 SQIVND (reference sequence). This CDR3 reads CASRRTSLTEAFF. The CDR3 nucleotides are TGTGCCAGTAGGAGGACGAGTCTCACTGAAGCTTTCTTT.

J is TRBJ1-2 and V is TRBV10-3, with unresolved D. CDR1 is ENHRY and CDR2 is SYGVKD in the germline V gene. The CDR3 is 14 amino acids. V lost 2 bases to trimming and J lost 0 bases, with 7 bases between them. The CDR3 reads CAISEKGTNYGYTF. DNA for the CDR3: TGTGCCATCAGTGAGAAAGGAACTAACTATGGCTACACCTTC.

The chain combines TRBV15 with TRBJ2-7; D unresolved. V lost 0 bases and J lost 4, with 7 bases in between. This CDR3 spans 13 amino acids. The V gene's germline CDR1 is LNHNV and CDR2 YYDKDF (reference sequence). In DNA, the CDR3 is TGTGCCACCAGCAGAGACGTTCAGTACGAGCAGTACTTC. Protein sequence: CATSRDVQYEQYF. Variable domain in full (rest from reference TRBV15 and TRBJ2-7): DAMVIQNPRYQVTQFGKPVTLSCSQTLNHNVMYWYQQKSSQAPKLLFHYYDKDFNNEADTPDNFQSRRPNTSFCFLDIRSPGLGDTAMYLCATSRDVQYEQYFGPGTRLTVT.

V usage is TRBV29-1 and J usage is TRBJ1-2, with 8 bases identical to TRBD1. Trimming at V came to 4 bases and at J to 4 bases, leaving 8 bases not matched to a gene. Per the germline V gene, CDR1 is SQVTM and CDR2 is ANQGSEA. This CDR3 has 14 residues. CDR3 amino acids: CSVAVWDRSYGYTF. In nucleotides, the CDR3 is TGCAGCGTTGCGGTATGGGACAGGTCCTATGGCTACACCTTC.

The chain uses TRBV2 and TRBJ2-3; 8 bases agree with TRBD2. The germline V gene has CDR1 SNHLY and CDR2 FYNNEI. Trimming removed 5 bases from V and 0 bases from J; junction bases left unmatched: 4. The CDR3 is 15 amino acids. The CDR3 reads CASSKRGGSTDTQYF. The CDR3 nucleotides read TGTGCCAGCAGTAAACGGGGGGGCAGCACAGATACGCAGTATTTT.

The CDR3 region is CASSSDRGANYGYTF. The CDR3 DNA is TGCGCCAGCAGCTCCGACAGGGGAGCTAACTATGGCTACACCTTC. The genes are TRBV5-1 and TRBJ1-2, with 8 bases identical to TRBD1. Germline values: CDR1 SGHRS, CDR2 YFSETQ. This CDR3 has 15 residues. The V segment lost 3 bases and the J segment 0 bases; nucleotides outside the gene matches: 4.

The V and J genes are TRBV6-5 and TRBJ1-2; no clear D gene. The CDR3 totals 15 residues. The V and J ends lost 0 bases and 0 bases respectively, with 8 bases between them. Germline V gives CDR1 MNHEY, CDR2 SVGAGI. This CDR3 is CASSYSRAANYGYTF. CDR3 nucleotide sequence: TGTGCCAGCAGTTACTCGCGAGCAGCTAACTATGGCTACACCTTC.

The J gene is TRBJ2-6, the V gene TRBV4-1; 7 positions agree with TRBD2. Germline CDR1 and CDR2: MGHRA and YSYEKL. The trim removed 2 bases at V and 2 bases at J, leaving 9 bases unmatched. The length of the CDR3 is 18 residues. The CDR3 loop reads CASSQPFSAGAGANVLTF. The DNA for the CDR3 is TGCGCCAGCAGCCAACCGTTCTCGGCGGGGGCTGGGGCCAACGTCCTGACTTTC.

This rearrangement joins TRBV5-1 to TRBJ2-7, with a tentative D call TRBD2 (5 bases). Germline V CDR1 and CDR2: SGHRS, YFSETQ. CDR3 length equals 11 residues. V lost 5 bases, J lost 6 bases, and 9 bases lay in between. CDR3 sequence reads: CASRREGEQYF. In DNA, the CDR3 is TGCGCCAGCAGACGGGAAGGCGAGCAGTACTTC.

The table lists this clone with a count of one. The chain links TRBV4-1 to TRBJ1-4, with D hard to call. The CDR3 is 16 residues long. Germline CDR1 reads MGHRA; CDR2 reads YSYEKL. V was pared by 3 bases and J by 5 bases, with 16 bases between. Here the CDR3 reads CASSQGNLGTNEKLFF. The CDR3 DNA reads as TGCGCCAGCAGCCAGGGAAATCTGGGAACCAATGAAAAACTGTTTTTT.

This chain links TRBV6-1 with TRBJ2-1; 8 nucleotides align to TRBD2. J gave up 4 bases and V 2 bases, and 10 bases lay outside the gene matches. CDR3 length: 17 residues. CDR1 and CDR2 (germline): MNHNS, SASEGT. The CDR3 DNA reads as TGTGCCAGCAGTGAAAGCCTAGCGGGCCCTTTTTACAATGAGCAGTTCTTC. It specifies CASSESLAGPFYNEQFF.